The 8 T cell receptor beta chains below come from one sample, sequenced in a study of CD8+ T cells in alopecia areata. Extracted RNA was reverse transcribed into cDNA, the sequencing template. Data came from immunoSEQ multiplex PCR; TCRdb stores just in-frame clones and leaves some out. Here the sample spans 130,000 to 150,000 clones, more than 75% being singletons. Sequences were derived from CD8+ T cells sorted from blood, sampled at week 0. The receptors were gathered from a human donor with alopecia areata.

The chain combines TRBV29-1 with TRBJ1-1; D uncertain. The CDR3 is made up of 13 amino acids. The ends were cut back, 3 bases at V and 1 base at J, with 9 bases in the middle. In germline, CDR1 is SQVTM, CDR2 ANQGSEA. CDR3 loop: CSVDGPRNTEAFF. The CDR3 coding sequence is TGCAGCGTTGATGGCCCAAGGAACACTGAAGCTTTCTTT.

The chain has TRBV29-1 and TRBJ1-4; 9 nucleotides align to TRBD1. V shed 6 bases and J 4 bases; nucleotides not matched to a gene: 6. The CDR3 runs 14 residues. Germline CDR1 SQVTM, CDR2 ANQGSEA. The CDR3 is CSVRQGENNEKLFF. The CDR3 region has the DNA TGCAGCGTCAGACAGGGGGAGAATAATGAAAAACTGTTTTTT.

The chain links TRBV6-5 to TRBJ2-7, with D uncertain. CDR3 length: 15 residues. Trimming cost V 7 bases and J 0 bases, with 16 bases left between them. CDR1 and CDR2 (germline): MNHEY, SVGAGI. Here the CDR3 reads CASTLRAMHSYEQYF. The CDR3 bases are TGTGCCAGCACCCTCAGAGCGATGCACTCCTACGAGCAGTACTTC.

The chain recombines TRBV7-9 with TRBJ2-1, with no clear D. This CDR3 has 14 residues. The germline V gene has CDR1 SEHNR and CDR2 FQNEAQ (reference sequence). V dropped 1 base and J dropped 4 bases, with 8 bases sitting between them. CDR3 sequence: CASSLDIGYNEQFF. CDR3 nucleotide sequence: TGTGCCAGCAGCTTAGATATCGGTTACAATGAGCAGTTCTTC.

This sequence joins TRBV5-1 and TRBJ2-1; TRBD2 matches at 15 bases. Germline-derived CDR1 and CDR2 are SGHRS and YFSETQ. The CDR3 has 17 residues. V shed 4 bases, J shed 5 bases, and the junction held 7 bases outside the gene matches. CDR3 residues: CASSGGLAGGIDNEQFF. In DNA form, the CDR3 reads TGCGCCAGCAGCGGTGGACTAGCGGGGGGGATTGACAATGAGCAGTTCTTC.

The chain joins TRBV5-1 to TRBJ2-1; 10 bases align to TRBD2. J was trimmed by 5 bases and V by 0 bases; bases with no gene match: 2. The germline CDR1 and CDR2 sequences are SGHRS and YFSETQ. The CDR3 is made up of 15 amino acids. CDR3 region: CASSLATSGNNEQFF. The CDR3 DNA is TGCGCCAGCAGCTTGGCCACTAGCGGGAACAATGAGCAGTTCTTC.

V usage is TRBV7-3 and J usage is TRBJ2-3; TRBD2 might be the D (6 bases). Per the germline V gene, CDR1 is SGHTA and CDR2 is FQGTGA. This CDR3 spans 14 amino acids. The V end lost 4 bases, the J end lost 3 bases, and 11 bases lay between the germline ends. CDR3 sequence reads: CASSSYAGTDTQYF. DNA of the CDR3: TGTGCCAGCAGCTCCTACGCGGGGACAGATACGCAGTATTTT.

This clone was seen only once. V gene TRBV7-9 combines with J gene TRBJ2-7, with D hard to call. This CDR3 comprises 12 residues. CDR1 is SEHNR and CDR2 is FQNEAQ in the germline V gene (reference sequence). V lost 2 bases to trimming and J lost 5 bases, with 7 bases between them. The CDR3 nucleotides read TGTGCCAGCAGCTTACGTACCCACGAGCAGTACTTC. Its protein is CASSLRTHEQYF.